This TCR beta chain was documented in a study of cytomegalovirus exposure and HLA in healthy donors. At the level of the study: HLA-typed donors were the source of about 85 million unique TCRs held in an early data release. Of the donors genotyped, approximately 400 in all, 81% fell in the Caucasian-associated ancestry cluster. Study-level findings and limits: V- and J-gene trimming of TCR beta was linked (in a later analysis) to a missense DCLRE1C variant.

In the PCR, 60 Vbeta and 13 Jbeta primers were used. The table came from immunoSEQ multiplex PCR; TCRdb's copy has only in-frame clones and leaves some out. The table lists 110,000 to 150,000 clones, around 79% of them singletons. A word on this clone: Its antigen is not identified.

V lost 4 bases to trimming and J lost 11 bases, with 12 bases between them. The CDR3 is made up of 12 amino acids. From germline, CDR1 is PRHDT and CDR2 FYEKMQ (reference sequence). The receptor's source is a woman in her 30s in good health and CMV-seronegative. The source material was PBMCs. This chain uses TRBV13 with TRBJ2-4; perhaps TRBD1 as D (6 bases). The CDR3 DNA is TGTGCCAGCAGCTCAAGGGGGTCCTTTCAGTACTTC. This translates into CASSSRGSFQYF.